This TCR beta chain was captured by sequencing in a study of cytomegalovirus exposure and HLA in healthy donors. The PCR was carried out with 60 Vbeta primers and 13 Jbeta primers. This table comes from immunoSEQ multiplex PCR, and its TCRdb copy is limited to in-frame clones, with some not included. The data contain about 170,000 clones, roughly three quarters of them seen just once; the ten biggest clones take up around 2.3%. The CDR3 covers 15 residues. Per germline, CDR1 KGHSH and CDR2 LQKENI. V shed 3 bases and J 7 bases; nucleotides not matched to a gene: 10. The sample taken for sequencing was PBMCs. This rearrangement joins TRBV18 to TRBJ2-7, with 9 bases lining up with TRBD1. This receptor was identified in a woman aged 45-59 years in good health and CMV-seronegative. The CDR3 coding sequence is TGTGCCAGCTCACCGCCGACAGGGGGGTACGTTGAGCAGTACTTC. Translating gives CASSPPTGGYVEQYF. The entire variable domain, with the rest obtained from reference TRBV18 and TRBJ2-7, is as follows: NAGVMQNPRHLVRRRGQEARLRCSPMKGHSHVYWYRQLPEEGLKFMVYLQKENIIDESGMPKERFSAEFPKEGPSILRIQQVVRGDSAAYFCASSPPTGGYVEQYFGPGTRLTVT.